Listed below are T cell receptor beta chains from one sample, sequenced in a study of cytomegalovirus exposure and HLA in healthy donors. The table came from immunoSEQ multiplex PCR; TCRdb's copy has only in-frame clones and leaves some out. The sample lists 140,000 to 150,000 clones, around 9.6% occurring once. Material for sequencing was PBMCs. These receptors all come from a male donor in good health and CMV-seronegative. Both conserved end residues are part of each CDR3. A D gene is named only where the DNA matches it firmly. Clone size is shown for a subset of rows, as once, few, many or a class of expanded clone.

V gene	D gene	J gene	clone size	CDR3 DNA	CDR3 protein
TRBV27	TRBD1	TRBJ1-5	NA	TGTGCCAGCGGGACAGTCAGGAATCAGCCCCAGCATTTT	CASGTVRNQPQHF
TRBV7-9	TRBD1	TRBJ2-7	NA	TGTGCCAGCAGCTCACCGGGACAGCCCTACGAGCAGTACTTC	CASSSPGQPYEQYF
TRBV19	NA	TRBJ2-7	NA	TGTGCCAGTAGTTTTGGACAGCTCTACGAGCAGTACTTC	CASSFGQLYEQYF
TRBV16	NA	TRBJ1-1	NA	TGTGCCAGCAGCCAATTGAGGGGAGGGATCACTGAAGCTTTCTTT	CASSQLRGGITEAFF
TRBV19	NA	TRBJ1-1	few	TGTGCCAGTAGTACACCGGGACAAGGGCGGACTGAAGCTTTCTTT	CASSTPGQGRTEAFF
TRBV9	NA	TRBJ2-7	NA	TGTGCCAGCAGCGCCCGGGACTCCGCCTACGAGCAGTACTTC	CASSARDSAYEQYF
TRBV30	NA	TRBJ1-1	NA	TGTGCCTGGAGGGTGGGGCAGGGGATTTTGAACACTGAAGCTTTCTTT	CAWRVGQGILNTEAFF
TRBV7-3	TRBD2	TRBJ2-7	few	TGTGCCAGCAGCCCTAGCGGGAAGCACTACGAGCAGTACTTC	CASSPSGKHYEQYF
TRBV18	NA	TRBJ1-1	few	TGTGCCAGCTCAACTGATACAGGTACAGCTTTCTTT	CASSTDTGTAFF
TRBV5-1	TRBD2	TRBJ2-1	few	TGCGCCAGCAGCTTGGTCCTAGCGGGGGACTACAATGAGCAGTTCTTC	CASSLVLAGDYNEQFF
TRBV27	NA	TRBJ1-2	few	TGTGCCAGCAGTTCCCAGGACAGCTATGGCTACACCTTC	CASSSQDSYGYTF
TRBV28	TRBD2	TRBJ2-3	NA	TGTGCCAGCAGTTCCCCCCAGCTAGCGGGAGATACGCAGTATTTT	CASSSPQLAGDTQYF
TRBV2	NA	TRBJ1-4	few	TGTGCCAGCATAGGGCGCGGGGAAGGTGAAAAACTGTTTTTT	CASIGRGEGEKLFF
TRBV7-8	NA	TRBJ1-6	few	TGTGCCAGCAGGCGTAGGAGGACAGCGTTCTCCTATAATTCACCCCTCCACTTT	CASRRRRTAFSYNSPLHF
TRBV7-2	TRBD1	TRBJ1-5	once	TGTGCCAGCAGCTTAGCCAGGGGGCATGACCAGCCCCAGCATTTT	CASSLARGHDQPQHF
TRBV18	NA	TRBJ1-1	NA	TGTGCCAGCTCACCACCGCTCGGGCGGGGTGAAGCTTTCTTT	CASSPPLGRGEAFF
TRBV29-1	TRBD2	TRBJ2-3	NA	TGCAGCGTTGAAGATCTGATAGCGGGAGACCCCATGGATACGCAGTATTTT	CSVEDLIAGDPMDTQYF
TRBV6-5	TRBD2	TRBJ2-3	NA	TGTGCCAGCAGTTACTCAGCGGGACTAGCGGGGGATACGCAGTATTTT	CASSYSAGLAGDTQYF
TRBV28	TRBD2	TRBJ2-5	NA	TGTGCCAGCAGTTTATCGCAGGGAGGGGTGACCCAGTACTTC	CASSLSQGGVTQYF
TRBV19	NA	TRBJ1-2	NA	TGTGCCAGTAGTACACCGTCGGAGTATGGCTACACCTTC	CASSTPSEYGYTF
TRBV27	TRBD1	TRBJ1-6	NA	TGTGCCAGCAGTTTTCGACAGGGGGATTCACCCCTCCACTTT	CASSFRQGDSPLHF
TRBV15	TRBD2	TRBJ2-1	NA	TGTGCCACCAGCAGAGTGGGCGGGAGCAAGTTGAGTGAGCAGTTCTTC	CATSRVGGSKLSEQFF
TRBV7-9	NA	TRBJ1-2	few	TGTGCCAGCAGCCCATCAGATCGGGGGGGCTATGGCTACACCTTC	CASSPSDRGGYGYTF
TRBV29-1	TRBD1	TRBJ2-7	few	TGCAGCATTTACAGGGGGCCGAACGAGCAGTACTTC	CSIYRGPNEQYF
TRBV2	TRBD2	TRBJ2-7	NA	TGTGCCAGCAGTGGGGCTAGCGGGGGTTTATACGAGCAGTACTTC	CASSGASGGLYEQYF
TRBV2	NA	TRBJ1-2	few	TGTGCCAGCATGCGGGCTGAGGGCTACACCTTC	CASMRAEGYTF
TRBV5-1	TRBD1	TRBJ2-5	NA	TGCGCCAGCAGCTTGGGCGGACAGGCCGGTCCGGAGACCCAGTACTTC	CASSLGGQAGPETQYF
TRBV7-9	NA	TRBJ2-5	few	TGTGCCAGCAGCCCGGACAGTCGAGAGACCCAGTACTTC	CASSPDSRETQYF
TRBV29-1	NA	TRBJ2-5	few	TGCAGCGTTGAAGTTGGGAGGCGAGAGACCCAGTACTTC	CSVEVGRRETQYF
TRBV28	TRBD2	TRBJ2-1	NA	TGTGCCAGCAATTCCTTTGGGGAGGGGCCCCAGGTCCATGAGCAGTTCTTC	CASNSFGEGPQVHEQFF
TRBV6-1	NA	TRBJ2-1	NA	TGTGCCAGCAGTCCTTACAATGAGCAGTTCTTC	CASSPYNEQFF
TRBV19	NA	TRBJ2-3	NA	TGTGCCAGTACCCCCGCCCCAGGGGCTCTCACAGATACGCAGTATTTT	CASTPAPGALTDTQYF
TRBV19	NA	TRBJ2-6	NA	TGTGCCAGTAGTATTGGGGCCGGGGCCAACGTCCTGACTTTC	CASSIGAGANVLTF
TRBV6-1	NA	TRBJ1-1	NA	TGTGCCAGCAGTGAAAGGGGAAACACTGAAGCTTTCTTT	CASSERGNTEAFF
TRBV28	NA	TRBJ1-5	NA	TGTGCCAGCAGTTTATTCAGGGGAAGCAATCAGCCCCAGCATTTT	CASSLFRGSNQPQHF
TRBV19	NA	TRBJ2-1	once	TGTGCCAGTACCTCGCGGGTGAGGTCCTACAATGAGCAGTTCTTC	CASTSRVRSYNEQFF
TRBV28	NA	TRBJ1-4	few	TGTGCCAGTGGGACACGCCTTTGGCTGTTTTTT	CASGTRLWLFF
TRBV28	NA	TRBJ1-2	NA	TGTGCCAGCAGTTCCGAGGGAGGCTATGGCTACACCTTC	CASSSEGGYGYTF
TRBV9	TRBD1	TRBJ2-7	few	TGTGCCAGCAGCGTAGGGCCTGGTGAGACAGGGGCCTACGAGCAGTACTTC	CASSVGPGETGAYEQYF
TRBV5-1	NA	TRBJ2-1	NA	TGCGCCAGCAGCTTGGACGGTGATATCCGATACAATGAGCAGTTCTTC	CASSLDGDIRYNEQFF
TRBV14	TRBD2	TRBJ2-5	NA	TGTGCCAGCAGCCAAGTTATGCGGGAGGGCCCGGAGACCCAGTACTTC	CASSQVMREGPETQYF
TRBV5-1	NA	TRBJ2-6	NA	TGCGCCAGCAGCTCATCTCCCAGGGGCTCTGGGGCCAACGTCCTGACCTTC	CASSSSPRGSGANVLTF
TRBV6-6	TRBD1	TRBJ2-3	few	TGTGCCAGCAGTCCCCGACAGGGGTTGATTGGAAATACGCAGTATTTT	CASSPRQGLIGNTQYF
TRBV28	TRBD1	TRBJ2-1	NA	TGTGCCAGCAGTTTATCCCCGGACCGGGACAGGGGAGGGAATGAGCAGTTCTTC	CASSLSPDRDRGGNEQFF
TRBV6-4	NA	TRBJ2-7	few	TGTGCCATCGTTGAGGGCCCCTCCTACGAGCAGTACTTC	CAIVEGPSYEQYF